What follows are 9 T cell receptor beta chains derived from one specimen sequenced in a study of blood T cell repertoires in COVID-19. Only in-frame clones appear in the TCRdb table, and some are missing; sequencing was by immunoSEQ multiplex PCR. This sample yields some 150,000 clones, of which approximately 85% are seen a single time; 1% to 1.5% belongs to the top ten. The sequenced material came from peripheral blood. These receptors were obtained from a man in his 60s who had recovered from COVID-19.

The chain recombines TRBV5-4 with TRBJ2-1; D perhaps matches TRBD1 (5 bases). The CDR3 length is 14 residues. V lost 0 bases, J lost 1 base, and 5 bases lay in between. The V gene's germline CDR1 is SGHNT and CDR2 YYREEE (reference sequence). This CDR3 reads CASSLEGSYNEQFF. The CDR3 DNA follows: TGTGCCAGCAGCTTGGAGGGGTCCTACAATGAGCAGTTCTTC. The full variable domain, rest sourced from reference TRBV5-4 and TRBJ2-1, is ETGVTQSPTHLIKTRGQQVTLRCSSQSGHNTVSWYQQALGQGPQFIFQYYREEENGRGNFPPRFSGLQFPNYSSELNVNALELDDSALYLCASSLEGSYNEQFFGPGTRLTVL.

J is TRBJ1-3 and V is TRBV19; D is perhaps TRBD1 (5 bases). The CDR3 extends over 15 amino acids. V was shortened by 1 base and J by 0 bases, with 7 bases between the two germline ends. Germline V gives CDR1 LNHDA, CDR2 SQIVND (reference sequence). The CDR3 DNA follows: TGTGCCAGTAGTATAGGACAGAGCTCTGGAAACACCATATATTTT. Translating it yields CASSIGQSSGNTIYF.

The J gene is TRBJ1-2, the V gene TRBV6-5; TRBD1 is a possible D gene (5 bases). Trimming left V 4 bases short and J 4 bases short, with 13 bases between. The CDR3 runs to 14 residues. Germline V gene sequence: CDR1 MNHEY, CDR2 SVGAGI. CDR3 residues: CASSSFGGIYGYTF. CDR3 bases: TGTGCCAGCAGTTCCTTTGGGGGGATCTATGGCTACACCTTC.

This chain uses TRBV9 with TRBJ1-2, with 8 bases that match TRBD1. The V gene end was trimmed by 4 bases and the J gene end by 3 bases; junction bases not matched to a gene: 5. The germline V gene has CDR1 SGDLS and CDR2 YYNGEE. This CDR3 comprises 14 residues. The DNA of the CDR3 is TGTGCCAGCAGCCTGGGACAGGCGCACTATGGCTACACCTTC. Amino acids: CASSLGQAHYGYTF.

This chain uses TRBV7-2 with TRBJ1-4; 8 bases align to TRBD1. This CDR3 region has 19 residues. The V gene end was trimmed by 4 bases and the J gene end by 2 bases; junction bases not matched to a gene: 15. The V gene's germline CDR1 is SGHTA and CDR2 FQGNSA. The DNA for the CDR3 is TGTGCCAGCAGCTCCCCCACCACAGGGGGGGATATTACTAATGAAAAACTGTTTTTT. This codes for CASSSPTTGGDITNEKLFF.

The chain uses TRBV11-2 and TRBJ1-4, with D uncertain. This CDR3 comprises 15 residues. Germline CDR1 is SGHAT and CDR2 is FQNNGV. V was trimmed by 4 bases and J by 7 bases, leaving 16 bases between them. The CDR3 is CASSSLAPHGEKLFF. The CDR3 nucleotides read TGTGCCAGCAGCTCGTTAGCCCCGCACGGTGAAAAACTGTTTTTT.

The rearrangement links TRBV6-2 or TRBV6-3 to TRBJ2-4; 7 bases line up with TRBD1. There are 16 residues in the CDR3. Germline V gene data show CDR1 as MNHEY and CDR2 as SVGEGT. Trimming removed 3 bases from V and 3 bases from J; junction bases left unmatched: 8. CDR3 nucleotides: TGTGCCAGCAGTTATCCCAGGGGGTCGGACAAAAACATTCAGTACTTC. Translated: CASSYPRGSDKNIQYF.

The chain joins TRBV5-1 to TRBJ2-3; 8 bases are shared with TRBD1. With V trimmed by 5 bases and J by 6 bases, 8 bases remained unmatched. Germline CDR1 is SGHRS and CDR2 is YFSETQ. This CDR3 has 14 residues. The CDR3 spells CASSFDRGTDTQYF. CDR3 in DNA: TGCGCCAGCAGTTTTGACAGGGGTACGGATACGCAGTATTTT.

The chain joins TRBV19 to TRBJ2-5; the match to TRBD2 covers 9 bases. CDR3 length: 14 residues. With 10 bases clipped from V and 2 bases from J, the junction kept 8 bases outside the gene matches. Germline CDR1 LNHDA, CDR2 SQIVND (reference sequence). CDR3 in amino acids: CATSSGGRQETQYF. DNA of the CDR3: TGTGCCACCTCCAGCGGGGGGCGTCAAGAGACCCAGTACTTC.